This T cell receptor beta chain was identified in a study of control samples from healthy donors and cancer patients. Only in-frame clones appear in the TCRdb table, and some are missing; sequencing was by immunoSEQ multiplex PCR. The data contain over 100,000 clones, more than 80% of them singletons. CDR1 SGHRS and CDR2 YFSETQ come from the germline V gene. The CDR3 length is 17 residues. Germline trimming cut 3 bases from V and 6 bases from J; bases unmatched to any gene: 13. This sequence joins TRBV5-1 and TRBJ2-2, with 8 positions matching TRBD1. The sequenced material came from blood. This TCR derives from a man aged 40-55 years in good health. The CDR3 coding sequence is TGCGCCAGCAGCTCCACTGTCCGGGACAGGTGGTCCGGGGAGCTGTTTTTT. Its protein is CASSSTVRDRWSGELFF.